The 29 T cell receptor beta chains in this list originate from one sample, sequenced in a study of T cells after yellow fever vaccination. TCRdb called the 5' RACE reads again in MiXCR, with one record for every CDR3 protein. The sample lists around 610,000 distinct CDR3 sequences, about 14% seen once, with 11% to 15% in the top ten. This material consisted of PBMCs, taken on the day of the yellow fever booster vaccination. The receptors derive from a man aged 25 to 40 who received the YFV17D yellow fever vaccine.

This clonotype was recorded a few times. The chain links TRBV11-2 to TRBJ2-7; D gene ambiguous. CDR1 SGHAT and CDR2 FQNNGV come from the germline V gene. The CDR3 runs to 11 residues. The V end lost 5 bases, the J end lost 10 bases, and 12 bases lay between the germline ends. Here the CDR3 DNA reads TGTGCCAGCAGCCTCTACTACAACCAGTACTTC. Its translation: CASSLYYNQYF. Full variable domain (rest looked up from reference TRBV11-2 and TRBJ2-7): EAGVAQSPRYKIIEKRQSVAFWCNPISGHATLYWYQQILGQGPKLLIQFQNNGVVDDSQLPKDRFSAERLKGVDSTLKIQPAKLEDSAVYLCASSLYYNQYFGPGTRLTVT.

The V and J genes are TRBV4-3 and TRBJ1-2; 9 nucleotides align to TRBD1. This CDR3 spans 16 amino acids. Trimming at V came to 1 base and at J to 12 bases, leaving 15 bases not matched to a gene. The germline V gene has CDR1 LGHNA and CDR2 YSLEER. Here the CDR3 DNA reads TGCGCCAGCAGCCAAGGAGCCTCCGGGACAGGGCGTAGGAACACCTTC. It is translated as CASSQGASGTGRRNTF.

This chain's CDR3 is CASSHHPGQTQETQYF. The CDR3 DNA reads TGCGCCAGCAGCCATCACCCCGGACAGACCCAAGAGACCCAGTACTTC. This sequence joins TRBV4-1 and TRBJ2-5; possible D gene TRBD1, 6 bases. Trimming took 3 bases from V and 1 from J, leaving 15 bases between them. CDR3 length: 16 amino acids. From germline, CDR1 is MGHRA and CDR2 YSYEKL.

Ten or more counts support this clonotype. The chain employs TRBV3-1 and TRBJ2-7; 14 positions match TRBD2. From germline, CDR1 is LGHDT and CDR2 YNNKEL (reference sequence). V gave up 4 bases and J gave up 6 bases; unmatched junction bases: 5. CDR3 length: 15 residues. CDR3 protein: CASSLGLAGVSEQYF. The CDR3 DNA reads TGTGCCAGCAGCCTGGGACTAGCGGGAGTTTCCGAGCAGTACTTC.

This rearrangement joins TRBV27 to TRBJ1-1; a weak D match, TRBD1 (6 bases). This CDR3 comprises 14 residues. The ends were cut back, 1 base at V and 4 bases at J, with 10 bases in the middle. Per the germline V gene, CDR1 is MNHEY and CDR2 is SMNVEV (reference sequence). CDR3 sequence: CASSLYPGATEAFF. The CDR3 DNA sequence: TGTGCCAGCAGTTTATATCCAGGGGCCACTGAAGCTTTCTTT.

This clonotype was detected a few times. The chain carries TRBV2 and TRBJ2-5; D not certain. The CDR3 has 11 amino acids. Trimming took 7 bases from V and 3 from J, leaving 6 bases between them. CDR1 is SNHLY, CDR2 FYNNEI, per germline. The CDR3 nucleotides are TGTGCCAGCAAGAAGGAAGAGACCCAGTACTTC. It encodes CASKKEETQYF.

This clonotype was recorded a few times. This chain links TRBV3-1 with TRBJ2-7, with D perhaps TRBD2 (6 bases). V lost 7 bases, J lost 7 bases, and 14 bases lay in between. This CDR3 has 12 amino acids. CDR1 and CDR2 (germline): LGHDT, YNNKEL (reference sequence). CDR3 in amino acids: CASTGTFREQYF. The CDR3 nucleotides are TGTGCCAGCACTGGGACTTTCCGGGAGCAGTACTTC.

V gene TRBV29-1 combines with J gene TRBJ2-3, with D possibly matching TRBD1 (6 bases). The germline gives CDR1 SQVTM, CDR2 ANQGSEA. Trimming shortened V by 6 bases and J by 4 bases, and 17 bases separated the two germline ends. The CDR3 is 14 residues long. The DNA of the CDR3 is TGCAGCGTCGATTTGGGCAGGGGAGCAGATACGCAGTATTTT. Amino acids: CSVDLGRGADTQYF.

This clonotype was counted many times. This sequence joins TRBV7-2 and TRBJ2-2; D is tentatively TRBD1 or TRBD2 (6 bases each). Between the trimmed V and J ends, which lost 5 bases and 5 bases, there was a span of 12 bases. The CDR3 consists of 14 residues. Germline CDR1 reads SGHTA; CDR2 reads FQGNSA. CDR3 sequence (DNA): TGTGCCAGCAGCACTAGGAGGGGGACCGGGGAGCTGTTTTTT. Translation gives CASSTRRGTGELFF.

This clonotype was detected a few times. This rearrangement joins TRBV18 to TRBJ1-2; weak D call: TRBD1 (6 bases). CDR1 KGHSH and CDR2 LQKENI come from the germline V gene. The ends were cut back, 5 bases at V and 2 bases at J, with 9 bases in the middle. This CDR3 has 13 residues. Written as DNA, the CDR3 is TGTGCCAGCTCAGCAGGGGTCAACTATGGCTACACCTTC. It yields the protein CASSAGVNYGYTF.

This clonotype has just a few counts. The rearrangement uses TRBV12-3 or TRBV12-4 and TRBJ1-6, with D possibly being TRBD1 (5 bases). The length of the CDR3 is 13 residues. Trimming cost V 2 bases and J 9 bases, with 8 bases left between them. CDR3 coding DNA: TGTGCCAGCAGTTTACAGGGTAGTTCACCCCTCCACTTT. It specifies CASSLQGSSPLHF.

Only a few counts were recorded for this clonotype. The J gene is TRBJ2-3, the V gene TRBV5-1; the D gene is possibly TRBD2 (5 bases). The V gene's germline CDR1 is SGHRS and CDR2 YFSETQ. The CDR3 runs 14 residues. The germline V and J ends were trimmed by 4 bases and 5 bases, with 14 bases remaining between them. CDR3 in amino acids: CASSPLALKDTQYF. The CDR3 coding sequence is TGCGCCAGCAGCCCGCTAGCCTTGAAAGATACGCAGTATTTT.

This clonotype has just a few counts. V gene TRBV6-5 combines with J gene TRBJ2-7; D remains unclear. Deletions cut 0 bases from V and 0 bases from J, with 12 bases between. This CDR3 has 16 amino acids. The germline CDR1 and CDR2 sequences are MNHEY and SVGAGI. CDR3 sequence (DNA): TGTGCCAGCAGTTACTCGATCCAGGCCACCTCCTACGAGCAGTACTTC. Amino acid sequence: CASSYSIQATSYEQYF.

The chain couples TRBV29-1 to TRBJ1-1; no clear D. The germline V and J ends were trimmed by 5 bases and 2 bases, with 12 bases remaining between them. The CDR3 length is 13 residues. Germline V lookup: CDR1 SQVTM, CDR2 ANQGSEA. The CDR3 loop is CSVLQGRNTEAFF. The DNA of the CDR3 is TGCAGCGTTCTACAAGGAAGAAACACTGAAGCTTTCTTT. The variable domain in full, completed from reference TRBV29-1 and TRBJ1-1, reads SAVISQKPSRDICQRGTSLTIQCQVDSQVTMMFWYRQQPGQSLTLIATANQGSEATYESGFVIDKFPISRPNLTFSTLTVSNMSPEDSSIYLCSVLQGRNTEAFFGQGTRLTVV.

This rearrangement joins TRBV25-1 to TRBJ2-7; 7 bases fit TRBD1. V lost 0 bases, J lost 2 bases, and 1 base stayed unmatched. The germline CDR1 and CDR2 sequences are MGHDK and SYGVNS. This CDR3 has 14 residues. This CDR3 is CASSEYGTAYEQYF. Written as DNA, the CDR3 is TGTGCCAGCAGTGAATATGGGACAGCCTACGAGCAGTACTTC.

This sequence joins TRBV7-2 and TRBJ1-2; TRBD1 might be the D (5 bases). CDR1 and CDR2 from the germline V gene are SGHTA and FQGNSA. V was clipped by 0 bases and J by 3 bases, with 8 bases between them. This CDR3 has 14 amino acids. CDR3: CASSLALGDYGYTF. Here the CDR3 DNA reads TGTGCCAGCAGCTTAGCGCTAGGGGACTATGGCTACACCTTC.

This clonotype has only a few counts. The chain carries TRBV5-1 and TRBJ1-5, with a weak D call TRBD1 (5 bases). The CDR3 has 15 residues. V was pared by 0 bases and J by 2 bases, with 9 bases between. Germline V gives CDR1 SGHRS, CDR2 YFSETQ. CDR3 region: CASSLVGDRNQPQHF. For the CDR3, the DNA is TGCGCCAGCAGCTTGGTAGGGGACCGCAATCAGCCCCAGCATTTT.

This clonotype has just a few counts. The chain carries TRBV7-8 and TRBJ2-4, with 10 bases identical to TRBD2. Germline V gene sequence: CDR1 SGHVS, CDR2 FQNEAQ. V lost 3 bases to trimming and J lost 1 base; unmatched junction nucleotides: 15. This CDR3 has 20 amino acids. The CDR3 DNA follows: TGTGCCAGCAGCTTCCCTGTTGGTAGCGGGAGGTTTACGGCCAAAAACATTCAGTACTTC. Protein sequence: CASSFPVGSGRFTAKNIQYF.

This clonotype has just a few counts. The CDR3 loop is CSARVAYGEQFF. CDR3 bases: TGCAGTGCTAGAGTGGCCTACGGTGAGCAGTTCTTC. V gene TRBV20-1 combines with J gene TRBJ2-1; D ambiguous. The CDR3 is 12 amino acids. Trimming left V 1 base short and J 9 bases short, with 10 bases between. Germline values: CDR1 DFQATT, CDR2 SNEGSKA (reference sequence).

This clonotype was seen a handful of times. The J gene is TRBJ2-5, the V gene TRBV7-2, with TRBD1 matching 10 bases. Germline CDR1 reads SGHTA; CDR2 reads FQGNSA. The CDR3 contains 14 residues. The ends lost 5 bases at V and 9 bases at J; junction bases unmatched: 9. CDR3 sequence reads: CASSIGTGEVAQYF. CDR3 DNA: TGTGCCAGCAGCATCGGGACAGGGGAGGTGGCCCAGTACTTC.

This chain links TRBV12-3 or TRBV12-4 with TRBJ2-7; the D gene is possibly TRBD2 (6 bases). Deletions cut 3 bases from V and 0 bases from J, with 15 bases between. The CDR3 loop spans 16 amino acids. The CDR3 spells CASSFRGQGGSYEQYF. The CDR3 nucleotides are TGTGCCAGCAGTTTTCGCGGCCAGGGAGGCTCCTACGAGCAGTACTTC.

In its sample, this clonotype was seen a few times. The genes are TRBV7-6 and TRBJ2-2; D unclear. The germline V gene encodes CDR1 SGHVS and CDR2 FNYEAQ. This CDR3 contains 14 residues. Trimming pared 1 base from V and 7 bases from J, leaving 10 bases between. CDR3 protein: CASSLEASGGELFF. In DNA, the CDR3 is TGTGCCAGCAGCTTAGAGGCCTCTGGCGGGGAGCTGTTTTTT.

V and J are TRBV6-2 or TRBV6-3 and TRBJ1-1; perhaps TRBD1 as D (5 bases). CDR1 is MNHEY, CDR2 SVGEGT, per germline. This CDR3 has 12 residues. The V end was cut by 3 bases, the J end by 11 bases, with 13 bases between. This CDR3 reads CASSYGQGPAFF. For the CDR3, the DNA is TGTGCCAGCAGTTATGGGCAGGGTCCGGCTTTCTTT.

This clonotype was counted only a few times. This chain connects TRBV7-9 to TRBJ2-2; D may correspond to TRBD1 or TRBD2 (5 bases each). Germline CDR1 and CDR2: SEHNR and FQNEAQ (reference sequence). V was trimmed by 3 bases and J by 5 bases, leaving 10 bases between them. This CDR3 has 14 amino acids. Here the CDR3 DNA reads TGTGCCAGCAGCTTTTACGAGGGGACCGGGGAGCTGTTTTTT. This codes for CASSFYEGTGELFF. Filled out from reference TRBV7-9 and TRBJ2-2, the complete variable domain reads DTGVSQNPRHKITKRGQNVTFRCDPISEHNRLYWYRQTLGQGPEFLTYFQNEAQLEKSRLLSDRFSAERPKGSFSTLEIQRTEQGDSAMYLCASSFYEGTGELFFGEGSRLTVL.

CDR3 DNA sequence: TGCAGCGCCCCGAAGGGACTTCAAGAGACCCAGTACTTC. As protein: CSAPKGLQETQYF. The chain carries TRBV29-1 and TRBJ2-5, with a weak D call TRBD2 (6 bases). The CDR3 is 13 residues long. The germline V and J ends were trimmed by 7 bases and 2 bases, with 14 bases remaining between them. Germline CDR1 SQVTM, CDR2 ANQGSEA.

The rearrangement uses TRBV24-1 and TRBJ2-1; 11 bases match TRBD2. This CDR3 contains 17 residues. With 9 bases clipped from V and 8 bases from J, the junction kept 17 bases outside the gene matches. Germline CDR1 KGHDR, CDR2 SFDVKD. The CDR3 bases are TGTGCCACCTTGGGGGGGCGAAGACTAGCGGGAAAACATGAGCAGTTCTTC. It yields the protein CATLGGRRLAGKHEQFF.

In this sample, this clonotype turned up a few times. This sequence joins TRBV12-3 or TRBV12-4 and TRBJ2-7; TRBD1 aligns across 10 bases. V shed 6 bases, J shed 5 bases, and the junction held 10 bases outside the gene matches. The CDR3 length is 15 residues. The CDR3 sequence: CASSMTGGALNEQYF. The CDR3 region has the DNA TGTGCCAGCAGCATGACAGGGGGCGCATTAAACGAGCAGTACTTC.

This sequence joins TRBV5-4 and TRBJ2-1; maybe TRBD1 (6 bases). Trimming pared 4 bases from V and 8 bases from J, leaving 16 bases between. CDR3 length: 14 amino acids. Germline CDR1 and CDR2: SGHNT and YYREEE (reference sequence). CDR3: CASSATGLPDEQFF. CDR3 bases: TGTGCCAGCAGCGCGACAGGTTTGCCGGATGAGCAGTTCTTC.

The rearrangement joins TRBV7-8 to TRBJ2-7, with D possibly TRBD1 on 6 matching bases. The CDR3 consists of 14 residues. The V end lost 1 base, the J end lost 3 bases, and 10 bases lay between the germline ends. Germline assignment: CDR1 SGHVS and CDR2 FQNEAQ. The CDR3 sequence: CASSLVVRGYEQYF. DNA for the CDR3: TGTGCCAGCAGCTTAGTGGTCAGGGGCTACGAGCAGTACTTC.